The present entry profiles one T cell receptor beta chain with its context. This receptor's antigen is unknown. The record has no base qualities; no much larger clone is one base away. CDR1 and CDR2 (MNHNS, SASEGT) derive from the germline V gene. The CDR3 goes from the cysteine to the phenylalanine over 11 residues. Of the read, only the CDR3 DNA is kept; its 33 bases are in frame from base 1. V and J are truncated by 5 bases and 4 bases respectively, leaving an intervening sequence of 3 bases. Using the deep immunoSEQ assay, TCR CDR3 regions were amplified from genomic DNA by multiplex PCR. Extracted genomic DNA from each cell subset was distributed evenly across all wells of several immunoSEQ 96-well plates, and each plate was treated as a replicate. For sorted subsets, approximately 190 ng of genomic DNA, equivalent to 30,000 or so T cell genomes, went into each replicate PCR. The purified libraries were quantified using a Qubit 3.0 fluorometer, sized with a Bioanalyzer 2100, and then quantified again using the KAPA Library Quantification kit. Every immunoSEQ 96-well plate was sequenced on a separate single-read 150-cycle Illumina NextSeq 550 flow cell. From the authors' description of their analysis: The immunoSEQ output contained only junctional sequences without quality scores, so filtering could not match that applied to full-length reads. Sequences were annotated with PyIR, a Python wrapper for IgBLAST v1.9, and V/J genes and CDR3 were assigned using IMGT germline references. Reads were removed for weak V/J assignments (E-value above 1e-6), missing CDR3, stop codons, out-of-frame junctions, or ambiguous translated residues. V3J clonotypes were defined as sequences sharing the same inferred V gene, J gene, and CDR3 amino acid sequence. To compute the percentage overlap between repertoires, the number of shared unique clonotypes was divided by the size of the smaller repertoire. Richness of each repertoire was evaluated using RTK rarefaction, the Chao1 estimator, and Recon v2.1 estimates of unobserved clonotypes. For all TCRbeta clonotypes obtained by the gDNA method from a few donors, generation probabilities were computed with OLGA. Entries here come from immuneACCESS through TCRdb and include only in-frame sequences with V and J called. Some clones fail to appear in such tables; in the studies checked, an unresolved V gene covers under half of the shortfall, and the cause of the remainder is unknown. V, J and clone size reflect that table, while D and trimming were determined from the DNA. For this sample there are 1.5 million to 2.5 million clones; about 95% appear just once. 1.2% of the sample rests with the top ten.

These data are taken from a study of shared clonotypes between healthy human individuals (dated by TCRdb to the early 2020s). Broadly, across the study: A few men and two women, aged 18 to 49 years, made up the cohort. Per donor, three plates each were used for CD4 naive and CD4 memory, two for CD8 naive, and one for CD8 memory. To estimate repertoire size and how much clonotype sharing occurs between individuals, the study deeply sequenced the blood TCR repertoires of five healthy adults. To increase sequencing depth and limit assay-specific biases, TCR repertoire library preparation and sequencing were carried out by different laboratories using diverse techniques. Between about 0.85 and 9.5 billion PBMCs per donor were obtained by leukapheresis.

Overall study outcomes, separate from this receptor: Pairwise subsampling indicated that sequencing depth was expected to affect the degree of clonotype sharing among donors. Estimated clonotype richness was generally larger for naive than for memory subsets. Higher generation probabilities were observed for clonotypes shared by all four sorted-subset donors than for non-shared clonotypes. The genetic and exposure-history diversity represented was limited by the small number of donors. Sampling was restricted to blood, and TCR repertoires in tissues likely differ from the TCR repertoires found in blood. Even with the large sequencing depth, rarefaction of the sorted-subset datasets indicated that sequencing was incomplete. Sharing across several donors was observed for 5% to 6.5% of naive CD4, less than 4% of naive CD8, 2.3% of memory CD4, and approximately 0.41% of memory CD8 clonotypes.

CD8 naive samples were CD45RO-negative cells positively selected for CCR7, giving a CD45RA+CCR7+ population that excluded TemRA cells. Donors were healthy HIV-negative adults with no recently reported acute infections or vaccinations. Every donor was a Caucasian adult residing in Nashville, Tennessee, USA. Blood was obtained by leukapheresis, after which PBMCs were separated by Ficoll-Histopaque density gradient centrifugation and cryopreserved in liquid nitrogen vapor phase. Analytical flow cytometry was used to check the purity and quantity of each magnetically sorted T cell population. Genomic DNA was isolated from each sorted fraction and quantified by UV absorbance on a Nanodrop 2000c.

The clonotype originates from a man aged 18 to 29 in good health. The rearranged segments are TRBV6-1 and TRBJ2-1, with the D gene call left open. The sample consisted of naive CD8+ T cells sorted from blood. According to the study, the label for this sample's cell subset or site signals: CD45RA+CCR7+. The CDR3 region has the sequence CASSQYNEQFF. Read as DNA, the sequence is TGTGCCAGCAGTCAGTACAATGAGCAGTTCTTC.